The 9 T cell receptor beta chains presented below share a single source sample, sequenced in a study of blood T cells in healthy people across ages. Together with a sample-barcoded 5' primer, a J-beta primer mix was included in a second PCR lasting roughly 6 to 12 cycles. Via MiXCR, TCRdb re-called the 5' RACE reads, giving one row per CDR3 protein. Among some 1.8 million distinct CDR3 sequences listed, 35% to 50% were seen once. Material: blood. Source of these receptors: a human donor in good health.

CDR3 region: CASSDRDSSTDTQYF. CDR3 coding DNA: TGTGCCAGCAGTGACCGGGACAGTAGCACAGATACGCAGTATTTT. The chain links TRBV6-1 to TRBJ2-3; 7 bases align to TRBD1. Germline V CDR1 and CDR2: MNHNS, SASEGT. CDR3 length: 15 residues. J was trimmed by 0 bases and V by 3 bases; bases with no gene match: 3.

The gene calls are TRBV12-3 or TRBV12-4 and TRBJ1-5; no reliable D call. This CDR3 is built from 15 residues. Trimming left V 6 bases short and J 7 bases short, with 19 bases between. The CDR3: CASSIPGPPGQPQHF. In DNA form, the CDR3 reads TGTGCCAGCAGCATCCCCGGACCCCCGGGGCAGCCCCAGCATTTT.

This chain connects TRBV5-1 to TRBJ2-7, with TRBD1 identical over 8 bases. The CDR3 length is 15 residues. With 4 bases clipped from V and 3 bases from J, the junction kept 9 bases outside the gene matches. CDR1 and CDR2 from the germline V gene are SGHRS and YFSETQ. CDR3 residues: CASSRGTGQVYEQYF. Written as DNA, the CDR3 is TGCGCCAGCAGCAGGGGGACAGGCCAGGTCTACGAGCAGTACTTC.

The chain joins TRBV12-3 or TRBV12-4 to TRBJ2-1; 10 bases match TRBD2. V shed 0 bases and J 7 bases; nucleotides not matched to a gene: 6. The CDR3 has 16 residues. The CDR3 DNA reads TGTGCCAGCAGTTTAGCGCTAGCGGGGGTTGGGAATGAGCAGTTCTTC. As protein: CASSLALAGVGNEQFF.

The CDR3 bases are TGTGCCAGCAGCCCAGGGGCTATTCAGCCCCAGCATTTT. This codes for CASSPGAIQPQHF. The chain links TRBV7-2 to TRBJ1-5, with D possibly being TRBD1 (6 bases). Germline-derived CDR1 and CDR2 are SGHTA and FQGNSA. V was pared by 5 bases and J by 6 bases, with 11 bases between. There are 13 residues in the CDR3.

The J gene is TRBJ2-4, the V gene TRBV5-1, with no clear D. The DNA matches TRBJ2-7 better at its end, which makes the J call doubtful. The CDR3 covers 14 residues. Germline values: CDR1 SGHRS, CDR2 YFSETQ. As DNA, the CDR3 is TGCGCCAGCAGCTTGGCCACAGTTTCCAACGAGCAGTACTTC. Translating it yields CASSLATVSNEQYF.

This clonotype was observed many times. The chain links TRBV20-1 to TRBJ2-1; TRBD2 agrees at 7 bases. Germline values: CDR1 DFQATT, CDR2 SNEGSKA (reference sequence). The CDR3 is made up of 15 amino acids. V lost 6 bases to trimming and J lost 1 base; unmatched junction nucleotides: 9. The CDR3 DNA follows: TGCAGTGCAGCCCCCGGGACTATATCCTACAATGAGCAGTTCTTC. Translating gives CSAAPGTISYNEQFF.

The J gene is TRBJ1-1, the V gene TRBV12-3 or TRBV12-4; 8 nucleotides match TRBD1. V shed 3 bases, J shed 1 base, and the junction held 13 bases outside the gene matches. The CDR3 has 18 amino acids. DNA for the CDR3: TGTGCCAGCAGTTTTCAGGGGGCTGAGGGATCGGAGAACACTGAAGCTTTCTTT. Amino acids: CASSFQGAEGSENTEAFF.

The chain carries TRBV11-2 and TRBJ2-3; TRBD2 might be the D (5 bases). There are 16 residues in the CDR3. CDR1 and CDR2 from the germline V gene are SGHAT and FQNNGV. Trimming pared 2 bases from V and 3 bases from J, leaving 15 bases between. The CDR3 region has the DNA TGTGCCAGCAGCTTAATCCGGGATCCAATAACAGATACGCAGTATTTT. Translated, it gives CASSLIRDPITDTQYF.